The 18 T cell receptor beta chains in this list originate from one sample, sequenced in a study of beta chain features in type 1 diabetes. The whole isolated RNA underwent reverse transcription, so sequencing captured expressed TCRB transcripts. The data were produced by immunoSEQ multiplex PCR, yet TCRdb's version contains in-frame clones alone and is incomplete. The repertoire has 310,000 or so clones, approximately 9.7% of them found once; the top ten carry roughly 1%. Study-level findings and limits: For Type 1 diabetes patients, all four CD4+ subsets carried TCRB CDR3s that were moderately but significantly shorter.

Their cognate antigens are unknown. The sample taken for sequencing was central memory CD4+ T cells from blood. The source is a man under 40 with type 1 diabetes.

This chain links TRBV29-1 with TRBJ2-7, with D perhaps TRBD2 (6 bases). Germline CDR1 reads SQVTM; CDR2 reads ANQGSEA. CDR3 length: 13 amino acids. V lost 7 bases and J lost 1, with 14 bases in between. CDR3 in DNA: TGCAGCGCGACCGGGACTGCGTCCTACGAGCAGTACTTC. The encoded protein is CSATGTASYEQYF.

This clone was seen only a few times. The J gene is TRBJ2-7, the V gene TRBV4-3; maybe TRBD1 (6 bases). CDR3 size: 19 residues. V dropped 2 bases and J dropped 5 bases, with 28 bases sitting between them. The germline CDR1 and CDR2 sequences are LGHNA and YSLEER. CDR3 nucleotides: TGCGCCAGCAGCCAATCCCCAGGGGTACAGTTCAGGGATAGGAACGAGCAGTACTTC. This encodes CASSQSPGVQFRDRNEQYF.

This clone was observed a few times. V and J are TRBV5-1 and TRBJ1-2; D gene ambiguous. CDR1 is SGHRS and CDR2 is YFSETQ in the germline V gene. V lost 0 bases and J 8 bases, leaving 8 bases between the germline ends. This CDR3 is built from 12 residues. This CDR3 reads CASSLEAGGYTF. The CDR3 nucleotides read TGCGCCAGCAGCTTGGAGGCAGGCGGCTACACCTTC.

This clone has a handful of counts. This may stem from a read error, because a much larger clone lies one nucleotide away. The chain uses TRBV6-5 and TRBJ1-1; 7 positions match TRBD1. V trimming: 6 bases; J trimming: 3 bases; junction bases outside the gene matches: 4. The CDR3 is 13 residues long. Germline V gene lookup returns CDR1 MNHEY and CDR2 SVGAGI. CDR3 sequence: CASSFDRDTEAFF. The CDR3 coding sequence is TGTGCCAGCAGCTTTGACAGGGACACTGAAGCTTTCTTT.

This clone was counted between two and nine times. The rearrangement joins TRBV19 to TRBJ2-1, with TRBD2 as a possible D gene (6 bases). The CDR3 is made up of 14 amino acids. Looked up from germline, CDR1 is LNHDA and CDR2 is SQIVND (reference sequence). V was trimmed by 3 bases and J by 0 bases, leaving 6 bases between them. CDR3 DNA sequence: TGTGCCAGTAGTATGGGGGGCTCCTACAATGAGCAGTTCTTC. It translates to CASSMGGSYNEQFF.

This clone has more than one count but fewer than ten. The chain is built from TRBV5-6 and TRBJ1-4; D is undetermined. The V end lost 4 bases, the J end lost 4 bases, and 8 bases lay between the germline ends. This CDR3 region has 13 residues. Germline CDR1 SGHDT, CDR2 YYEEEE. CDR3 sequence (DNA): TGTGCCAGCAGCAGAGATAATAATGAAAAACTGTTTTTT. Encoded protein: CASSRDNNEKLFF.

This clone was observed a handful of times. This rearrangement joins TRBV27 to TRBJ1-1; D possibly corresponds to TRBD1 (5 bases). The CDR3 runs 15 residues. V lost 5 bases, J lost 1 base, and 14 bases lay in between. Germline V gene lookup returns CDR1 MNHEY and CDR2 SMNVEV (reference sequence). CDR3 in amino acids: CASSPRDRPNTEAFF. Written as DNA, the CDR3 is TGTGCCAGCAGTCCTAGAGACAGACCGAACACTGAAGCTTTCTTT.

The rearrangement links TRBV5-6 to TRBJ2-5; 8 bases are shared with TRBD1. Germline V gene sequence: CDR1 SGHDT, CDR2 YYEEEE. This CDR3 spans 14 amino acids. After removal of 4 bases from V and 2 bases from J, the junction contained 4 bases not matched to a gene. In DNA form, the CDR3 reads TGTGCCAGCAGCACAGGGGGGAGACAAGAGACCCAGTACTTC. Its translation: CASSTGGRQETQYF.

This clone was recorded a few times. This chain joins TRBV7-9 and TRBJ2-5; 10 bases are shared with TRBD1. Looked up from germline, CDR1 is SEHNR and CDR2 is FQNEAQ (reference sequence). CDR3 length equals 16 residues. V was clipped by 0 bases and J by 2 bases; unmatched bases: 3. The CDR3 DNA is TGTGCCAGCAGCTTAGCAGGACAGGGGGATCAAGAGACCCAGTACTTC. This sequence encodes CASSLAGQGDQETQYF.

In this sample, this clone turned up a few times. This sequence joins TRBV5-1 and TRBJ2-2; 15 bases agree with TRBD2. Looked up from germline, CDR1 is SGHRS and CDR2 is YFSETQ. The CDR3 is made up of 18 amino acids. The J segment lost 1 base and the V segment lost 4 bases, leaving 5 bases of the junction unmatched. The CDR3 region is CASSPGLAGGKNTGELFF. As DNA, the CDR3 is TGCGCCAGCAGCCCCGGACTAGCGGGGGGGAAGAACACCGGGGAGCTGTTTTTT.

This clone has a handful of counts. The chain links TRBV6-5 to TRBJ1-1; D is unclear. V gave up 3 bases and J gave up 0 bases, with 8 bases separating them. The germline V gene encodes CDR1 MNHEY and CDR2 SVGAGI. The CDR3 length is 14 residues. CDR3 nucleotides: TGTGCCAGCAGTTATTTGGATATGAACACTGAAGCTTTCTTT. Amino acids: CASSYLDMNTEAFF.

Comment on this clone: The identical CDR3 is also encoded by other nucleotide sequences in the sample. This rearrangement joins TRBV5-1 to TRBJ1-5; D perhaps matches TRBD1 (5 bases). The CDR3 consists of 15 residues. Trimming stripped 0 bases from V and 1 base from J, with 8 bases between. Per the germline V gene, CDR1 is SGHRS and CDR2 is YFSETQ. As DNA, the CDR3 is TGCGCCAGCAGCTTGGCGGGGGTGAGCAATCAGCCCCAGCATTTT. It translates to CASSLAGVSNQPQHF.

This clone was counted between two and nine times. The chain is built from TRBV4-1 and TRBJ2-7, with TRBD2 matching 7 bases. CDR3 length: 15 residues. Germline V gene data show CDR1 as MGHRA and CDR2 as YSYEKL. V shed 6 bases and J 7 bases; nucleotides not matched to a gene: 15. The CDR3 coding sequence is TGCGCCAGCAGACTCCGACTAGCCGACTTGGGGGAGCAGTACTTC. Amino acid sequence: CASRLRLADLGEQYF.

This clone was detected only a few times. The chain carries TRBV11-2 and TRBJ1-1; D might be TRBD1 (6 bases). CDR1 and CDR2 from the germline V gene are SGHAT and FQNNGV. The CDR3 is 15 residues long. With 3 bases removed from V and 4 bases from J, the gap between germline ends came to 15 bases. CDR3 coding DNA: TGTGCCAGCAGCTTCAGAGCAGGGGTAAGCACTGAAGCTTTCTTT. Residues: CASSFRAGVSTEAFF.

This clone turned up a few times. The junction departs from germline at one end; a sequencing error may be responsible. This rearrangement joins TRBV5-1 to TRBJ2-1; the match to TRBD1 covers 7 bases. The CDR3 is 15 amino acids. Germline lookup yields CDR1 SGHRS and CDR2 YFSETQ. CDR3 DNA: TGTGCCAGCAGCTCTAGTGGACAGGTCTACAATGAGCAGTTCTTC. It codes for CASSSSGQVYNEQFF.

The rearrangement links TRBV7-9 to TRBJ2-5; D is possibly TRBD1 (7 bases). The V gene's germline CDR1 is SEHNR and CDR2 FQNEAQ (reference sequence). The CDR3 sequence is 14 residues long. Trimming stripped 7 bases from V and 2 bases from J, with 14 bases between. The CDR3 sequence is CASNPQGRQETQYF. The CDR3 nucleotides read TGTGCCAGCAACCCACAGGGGAGGCAAGAGACCCAGTACTTC.

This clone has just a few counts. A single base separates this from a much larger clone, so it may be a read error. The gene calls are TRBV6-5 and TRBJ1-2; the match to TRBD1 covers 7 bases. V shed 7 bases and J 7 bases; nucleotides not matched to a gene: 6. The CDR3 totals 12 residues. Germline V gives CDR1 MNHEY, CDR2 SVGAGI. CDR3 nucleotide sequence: TGTGCCAGCACCGACAGGGAAGGTGGCTACACCTTC. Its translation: CASTDREGGYTF.

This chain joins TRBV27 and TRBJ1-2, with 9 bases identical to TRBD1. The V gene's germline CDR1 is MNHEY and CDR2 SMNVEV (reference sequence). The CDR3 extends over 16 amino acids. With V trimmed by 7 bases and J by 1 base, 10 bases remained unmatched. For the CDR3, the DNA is TGTGCCAGCACGGCCCTCGGGACAGGGATTAACTATGGCTACACCTTC. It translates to CASTALGTGINYGYTF.